This is a list of T cell receptor beta chains from one sample in a study of T cell responses to AZD1222 COVID-19 vaccine. Some clones are missing from TCRdb's copy, which holds only in-frame ones; the method was immunoSEQ multiplex PCR. The sample consists of around 140,000 clones, roughly nine tenths of them appearing once. The sample in question was peripheral blood, obtained 28 days after the second AZD1222 dose. These receptors all stem from an adult who received the AZD1222 COVID-19 vaccine. Both conserved end residues are part of each CDR3. D genes are given only for firm matches. Some rows mark clone size as missing; the rest say once, few, many or name a class of expanded clone.

TRBV27,NA,TRBJ1-3,NA,TGTGCCAGCAGGGCAGCCTCTGGAAACACCATATATTTT,CASRAASGNTIYF
TRBV27,NA,TRBJ2-1,TRBD2,TGTGCCAGCATCCCCACCGGCGGGAGCGACAATGAGCAGTTCTTC,CASIPTGGSDNEQFF
TRBV6-1,NA,TRBJ2-7,NA,TGTGCCAGCAGTGACCGGGACTCCTCCTACGAGCAGTACTTC,CASSDRDSSYEQYF
TRBV7-2,NA,TRBJ2-1,NA,TGTGCCAGCAGCTATAGGACTACCAACAATGAGCAGTTCTTC,CASSYRTTNNEQFF
TRBV7-8,NA,TRBJ2-7,NA,TGTGCCAGCAGCTTAGTAGGGGGGTCAAAATTTAGGAGCTACGAGCAGTACTTC,CASSLVGGSKFRSYEQYF
TRBV7-9,NA,TRBJ1-3,NA,TGTGCCAGCAGCTTAGGGGCGCCGTCGGGAAACACCATATATTTT,CASSLGAPSGNTIYF
TRBV6-5,NA,TRBJ2-7,NA,TGTGCCAGCAGTTCCAGCGGGTTTTCAGCCTACGAGCAGTACTTC,CASSSSGFSAYEQYF
TRBV10-2,NA,TRBJ2-1,NA,TGCGCCAGCAGTGAGGGTTTTTACAATGAGCAGTTCTTC,CASSEGFYNEQFF
TRBV28,once,TRBJ1-2,TRBD1,TGTGCCAGCAGTTTACTTGGGACAGCGAACTATGGCTACACCTTC,CASSLLGTANYGYTF
TRBV12-3/TRBV12-4,NA,TRBJ1-1,NA,TGTGCCAGCAGTTTAAGACAGAACACTGAAGCTTTCTTT,CASSLRQNTEAFF
TRBV7-2,NA,TRBJ2-7,NA,TGTGCCAGCAGCCCTAACTTCGGCTCCTACGAGCAGTACTTC,CASSPNFGSYEQYF
TRBV27,NA,TRBJ1-2,NA,TGTGCCAGCAGTCCTTCCTCATCGGCGAACTATGGCTACACCTTC,CASSPSSSANYGYTF
TRBV6-2/TRBV6-3,NA,TRBJ2-1,TRBD2,TGTGCCAGCAGCTTCCGGGGACTAGCGGGGGGGTATGGCTCCTACAATGAGCAGTTCTTC,CASSFRGLAGGYGSYNEQFF
TRBV28,NA,TRBJ1-4,TRBD1,TGTGCCAGCCGCCAAACCGACCGGACAGGGGCGCCAAATGAAAAACTGTTTTTT,CASRQTDRTGAPNEKLFF
TRBV5-1,NA,TRBJ2-2,NA,TGCGCCAGCAGCTTGACCACCGGGGAGCTGTTTTTT,CASSLTTGELFF
TRBV6-4,NA,TRBJ1-1,NA,TGTGCCAGCAGTGAGACAGCGAACACTGAAGCTTTCTTT,CASSETANTEAFF
TRBV9,NA,TRBJ2-7,TRBD1,TGTGCCAGCAGCGGGGGACAGGGGGATTACGAGCAGTACTTC,CASSGGQGDYEQYF
TRBV14,few,TRBJ2-7,TRBD1,TGTGCCAGCAGCCTGGGACAGGGCGGCTCCTACGAGCAGTACTTC,CASSLGQGGSYEQYF
TRBV18,NA,TRBJ2-3,NA,TGTGCCAGCTCACGATCTAACAGGGCCCGGTTCCCAGATACGCAGTATTTT,CASSRSNRARFPDTQYF
TRBV30,NA,TRBJ2-3,NA,TGTGCCTGGAGCGAGGGGGGCACAGATACGCAGTATTTT,CAWSEGGTDTQYF
TRBV5-4,NA,TRBJ2-7,TRBD2,TGTGCCAGCAGCCCCTGGGGGACTAGCGACGAGCAGTACTTC,CASSPWGTSDEQYF
TRBV9,NA,TRBJ2-5,TRBD2,TGTGCCAGCAGCCGAAAACTAGCGGGAGTAGGGGAGACCCAGTACTTC,CASSRKLAGVGETQYF
TRBV5-1,once,TRBJ2-1,TRBD1,TGCGCCAGCAGCTTCGAACAGGGGGTCCCCTACAATGAGCAGTTCTTC,CASSFEQGVPYNEQFF
TRBV7-3,few,TRBJ2-4,NA,TGTGCCAGCAGCCGGAGCTTGGGCAACATTCAGTACTTC,CASSRSLGNIQYF
TRBV28,few,TRBJ1-5,NA,TGTGCCAGCAGTTCCCAGGCGGCGGGGGGAAAACATTTT,CASSSQAAGGKHF
TRBV21-1,NA,TRBJ1-6,NA,TGTGCCAGCAGCTCTTGGTTAGGGTCACCCCAGGTTGTTAATTCACCCCTCCACTTT,CASSSWLGSPQVVNSPLHF
TRBV30,NA,TRBJ1-2,NA,TGTGCCTGGAGGACGGGGGGAGGAGATGGCTACACCTTC,CAWRTGGGDGYTF
TRBV6-6,NA,TRBJ2-2,NA,TGTGCCAGCAGTTACCGCCCCCCAAACACCGGGGAGCTGTTTTTT,CASSYRPPNTGELFF
TRBV27,NA,TRBJ2-2,TRBD2,TGTGCCAGCCGGGGACTAGATATCGGGGAGCTGTTTTTT,CASRGLDIGELFF
TRBV2,NA,TRBJ2-1,TRBD2,TGTGCCAGCAGTCGTACTAGCGGGAGGGCGAATGAGCAGTTCTTC,CASSRTSGRANEQFF
TRBV27,once,TRBJ1-2,NA,TGTGCCAGCAGTTTTATTGGTTCCGGCGGGGGCTACACCTTC,CASSFIGSGGGYTF
TRBV20-1,once,TRBJ2-5,NA,TGCAGTGCTAGTGAGGAGGGCCTTCGGGAGACCCAGTACTTC,CSASEEGLRETQYF
TRBV7-9,once,TRBJ2-7,NA,TGTGCCAGCAGCTTCGGACAGTACGAGCAGTACTTC,CASSFGQYEQYF
TRBV30,NA,TRBJ2-1,TRBD2,TGTGCCTGGAGCGCAATACTAGCGGGAGGGCCCAATGAGCAGTTCTTC,CAWSAILAGGPNEQFF
TRBV27,once,TRBJ1-5,TRBD1,TGTGCCAGCAATCTTAGACAGGGACATAATCAGCCCCAGCATTTT,CASNLRQGHNQPQHF
TRBV19,NA,TRBJ2-1,NA,TGTGCCAGTAGTATAGACCGCAGCGGGTCCTACAATGAGCAGTTCTTC,CASSIDRSGSYNEQFF
TRBV25-1,NA,TRBJ2-5,TRBD1,TGTGCCAGCAGCCCGGGACAGTACCAAGAGACCCAGTACTTC,CASSPGQYQETQYF
TRBV6-2/TRBV6-3,NA,TRBJ1-5,TRBD1,TGTGCCAGCAGCTCCGGGACAGAGAATCAGCCCCAGCATTTT,CASSSGTENQPQHF
TRBV10-3,NA,TRBJ1-3,TRBD1,TGTGCCATCAAGGCAGGGGGTCTTGCTGACTCTGGAAACACCATATATTTT,CAIKAGGLADSGNTIYF
TRBV27,NA,TRBJ1-2,NA,TGTGCCAGCAAGAGGAGTGGGGTATTGGGCTACACCTTC,CASKRSGVLGYTF
TRBV7-2,NA,TRBJ2-7,TRBD2,TGTGCCAGCAGCTTAGCGGCTAGCGGGAAGGAGTACTTC,CASSLAASGKEYF
TRBV4-2,NA,TRBJ1-5,NA,TGTGCCAGCAGCCAAGCGGGGCAGGGGAGCAATCAGCCCCAGCATTTT,CASSQAGQGSNQPQHF
TRBV9,once,TRBJ2-7,NA,TGTGCCAGCAGCGTACACTTCTTGGGCTACGAGCAGTACTTC,CASSVHFLGYEQYF
TRBV15,NA,TRBJ2-5,NA,TGTGCCACCAGCATAAGCCTAGCGCTTCAAGAGACCCAGTACTTC,CATSISLALQETQYF
TRBV29-1,NA,TRBJ2-3,NA,TGCAGCGCTAACGTCGGAACTAGCACAGATACGCAGTATTTT,CSANVGTSTDTQYF
TRBV7-9,NA,TRBJ1-3,NA,TGTGCCAGCAGCTTAGCGACAGACGAGGTGATCGGCTCTGGAAACACCATATATTTT,CASSLATDEVIGSGNTIYF
TRBV28,NA,TRBJ2-7,NA,TGTGCCAGCAGTGAATTTGGGGGAGGGGGTAGCTCCTACGAGCAGTACTTC,CASSEFGGGGSSYEQYF
TRBV2,NA,TRBJ2-5,TRBD2,TGTGCCAGCAGAGAAGGACTAGCCGGGGCCCAGTACTTC,CASREGLAGAQYF
TRBV24-1,few,TRBJ2-1,NA,TGTGCCACCAGTGATTGGAATAGCGGTCTGGAGGGATCTTACAATGAGCAGTTCTTC,CATSDWNSGLEGSYNEQFF
TRBV10-1,once,TRBJ1-2,NA,TGCGCCAGCAGTAACGATAATAACTATGGCTACACCTTC,CASSNDNNYGYTF
TRBV20-1,NA,TRBJ1-2,NA,TGCAGTGCTAGTCGAGACTCACTCTACACCTTC,CSASRDSLYTF
TRBV6-6,NA,TRBJ1-1,NA,TGTGCCAGCAGTCACCTCACCGGGACAAACATGAACACTGAAGCTTTCTTT,CASSHLTGTNMNTEAFF
TRBV7-9,NA,TRBJ2-7,TRBD2,TGTGCCAGCAGCTTAGGAACGGGACTAGCGGCTTACGAGCAGTACTTC,CASSLGTGLAAYEQYF
TRBV7-3,NA,TRBJ2-3,TRBD2,TGTGCCAGCAGTACCGGGACTAGCGGTTCCACAGATACGCAGTATTTT,CASSTGTSGSTDTQYF